Only a few counts were recorded for the clone carrying this TCR beta chain. Its target is unknown. CDR1 is MGHRA and CDR2 is YSYEKL in the germline V gene. This CDR3 comprises 13 residues. Trimming took 0 bases from V and 5 from J, leaving 5 bases between them. The protocol was immunoSEQ multiplex PCR, while the TCRdb copy is restricted to in-frame clones and leaves out a portion. The sample carries roughly 250,000 clones, 87% recorded once. The record originates from a study of cytomegalovirus exposure and HLA in healthy donors. As for the study in general: The same platform used for the 500 to 850 first-cohort repertoires was also used for the 100 to 150 validation repertoires, as a later analysis reported.

Whole-study findings and limits: Both high specificity and high sensitivity reportedly marked the classifier's diagnosis of cytomegalovirus status. It was about 180 TCR beta chains that were listed as cytomegalovirus-associated. Confirmation was obtained in vitro that a few CMV-associated chains are specific for CMV antigens.

The rearrangement links TRBV4-1 to TRBJ1-5; no firm D call. The specimen was PBMCs. This TCR derives from a man aged 18-30 years in good health and CMV-seronegative. The CDR3 region has the DNA TGCGCCAGCAGCCAAGAAGCCGATCAGCCCCAGCATTTT. Encoded protein: CASSQEADQPQHF.